This paragraph covers one TCR beta chain sequence. This record belongs to a study of blood T cell repertoires in COVID-19. Study-wide background: Specimens from acute and convalescent COVID-19 originated in the United States, Italy and Spain. The analysed material was cDNA or gDNA that came from T cells, B-cell-depleted T cells, or PBMCs.

The CDR3 length is 19 residues. Original processing methods: For nucleated cells, counts were estimated from reference gene primer amplification. Only in-frame clones appear in the TCRdb table, and some are missing; sequencing was by immunoSEQ multiplex PCR. V and J calls plus clone size are reproduced from that table; the DNA served to infer D and trimming. The profile shows 250,000 to 300,000 clones, over 80% of them singletons. The sequencing input was peripheral blood. The source is a man aged 60-69 years who had recovered from COVID-19. This sequence joins TRBV21-1 and TRBJ1-6; TRBD1, as called in the table, went unchecked against the DNA. TRBV21-1 is assigned pseudogene status. The CDR3 is CASSHAGLGQTKTHSPLHF. CDR3 DNA: TGTGCCAGCAGTCACGCCGGTCTAGGACAGACTAAAACCCATTCACCCCTCCACTTT.